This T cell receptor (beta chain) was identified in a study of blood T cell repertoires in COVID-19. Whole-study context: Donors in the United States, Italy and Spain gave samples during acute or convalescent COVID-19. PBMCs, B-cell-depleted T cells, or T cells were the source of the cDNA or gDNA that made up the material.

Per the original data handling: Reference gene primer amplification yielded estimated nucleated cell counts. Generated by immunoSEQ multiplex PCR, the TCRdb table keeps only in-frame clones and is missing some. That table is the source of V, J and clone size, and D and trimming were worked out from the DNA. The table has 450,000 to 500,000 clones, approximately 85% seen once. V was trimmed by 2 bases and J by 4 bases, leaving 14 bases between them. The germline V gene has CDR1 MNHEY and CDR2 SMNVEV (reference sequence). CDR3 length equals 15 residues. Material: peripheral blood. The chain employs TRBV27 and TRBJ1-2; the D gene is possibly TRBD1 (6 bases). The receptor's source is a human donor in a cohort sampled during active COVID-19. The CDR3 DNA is TGTGCCAGCAGTTTAGGGGGGGCGATTACCTATGGCTACACCTTC. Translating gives CASSLGGAITYGYTF.